These 25 T cell receptor beta chains originate from one sample sequenced in a study of technical replicates of blood from a few donors. Here immunoSEQ multiplex PCR was the method, and the copy in TCRdb shows in-frame clones only, minus some. The sample consists of more than 90,000 clones, approximately 95% of them appearing once. Sample: T cells isolated from PBMCs. Receptors originate from a human donor in good health.

V and J are TRBV11-3 and TRBJ2-3; a weak D match, TRBD2 (5 bases). Looked up from germline, CDR1 is SGHNT and CDR2 is YENEEA. V was clipped by 0 bases and J by 2 bases, with 15 bases between them. The CDR3 is 17 residues long. CDR3: CASSLDGETGYTDTQYF. CDR3 DNA: TGTGCCAGCAGCTTAGATGGTGAAACGGGGTACACAGATACGCAGTATTTT.

CDR3 region: CASSPQGGDYGYTF. CDR3 nucleotides: TGCGCCAGCAGCCCCCAGGGAGGTGACTATGGCTACACCTTC. V usage is TRBV5-1 and J usage is TRBJ1-2; perhaps TRBD1 as D (5 bases). Per the germline V gene, CDR1 is SGHRS and CDR2 is YFSETQ. This CDR3 spans 14 amino acids. Between the trimmed V and J ends, which lost 4 bases and 3 bases, there was a span of 13 bases.

Note on this clone: Other DNA sequences in this sample translate to the same CDR3. The chain links TRBV2 to TRBJ1-2, with 11 bases fitting TRBD1. J lost 4 bases, V lost 4 bases, and 5 bases had no gene match. CDR1 and CDR2 (germline): SNHLY, FYNNEI. This CDR3 is 15 amino acids long. The CDR3 loop is CASSGDRGGGYGYTF. CDR3 in DNA: TGTGCCAGCAGTGGGGACAGGGGGGGTGGCTATGGCTACACCTTC.

The rearrangement joins TRBV6-1 to TRBJ2-2; D is unclear. Trimming left V 1 base short and J 3 bases short, with 15 bases between. CDR3 size: 17 residues. Germline lookup yields CDR1 MNHNS and CDR2 SASEGT. CDR3 sequence reads: CASSEVVVGDHTGELFF. CDR3 sequence (DNA): TGTGCCAGCAGTGAAGTAGTTGTAGGAGACCACACCGGGGAGCTGTTTTTT.

The chain joins TRBV5-8 to TRBJ2-3; possible D gene TRBD1, 8 bases. The ends were cut back, 6 bases at V and 3 bases at J, with 17 bases in the middle. The CDR3 contains 15 residues. The germline V gene has CDR1 SGHTS and CDR2 YDEGEE. The CDR3 region is CASNEQGGVTDTQYF. The CDR3 nucleotides are TGTGCCAGCAATGAACAGGGGGGGGTGACAGATACGCAGTATTTT.

This chain links TRBV6-1 with TRBJ1-1; the D gene is possibly TRBD1 (6 bases). The CDR3 extends over 13 amino acids. V was pared by 4 bases and J by 0 bases, with 6 bases between. Germline V gives CDR1 MNHNS, CDR2 SASEGT. The CDR3: CASSGQVNTEAFF. In nucleotides, the CDR3 is TGTGCCAGCAGTGGACAGGTGAACACTGAAGCTTTCTTT.

The J gene is TRBJ1-1, the V gene TRBV5-1, with TRBD1 identical over 7 bases. Germline assignment: CDR1 SGHRS and CDR2 YFSETQ. The CDR3 runs to 13 residues. J lost 11 bases, V lost 0 bases, and 7 bases had no gene match. The chain's CDR3 is CASSLEGAPGAFF. The CDR3 nucleotides read TGCGCCAGCAGCTTGGAGGGGGCGCCGGGGGCTTTCTTT.

The chain employs TRBV9 and TRBJ2-2; 7 bases are a match to TRBD1. The CDR3 consists of 17 residues. Trimming cost V 3 bases and J 2 bases; bases outside gene matches: 10. The V gene's germline CDR1 is SGDLS and CDR2 YYNGEE. CDR3 sequence: CASSAPTGTANTGELFF. For the CDR3, the DNA is TGTGCCAGCAGCGCCCCCACCGGGACAGCTAACACCGGGGAGCTGTTTTTT.

The CDR3 sequence is CASRDRGLTNEKLFF. The CDR3 nucleotides are TGTGCCAGCAGAGACAGGGGGCTTACTAATGAAAAACTGTTTTTT. This rearrangement joins TRBV2 to TRBJ1-4; 10 positions match TRBD1. This CDR3 is built from 15 residues. The junction had 3 bases not matched to a gene; V was cut back by 6 bases and J by 2 bases. CDR1 is SNHLY and CDR2 is FYNNEI in the germline V gene.

The genes are TRBV28 and TRBJ2-3; 10 bases are shared with TRBD2. Germline V gene lookup returns CDR1 MDHEN and CDR2 SYDVKM. The CDR3 runs 19 residues. The junction had 16 bases not matched to a gene; V was cut back by 5 bases and J by 2 bases. The CDR3 nucleotides are TGTGCCAGCAGTCCTGGGGCTTTCCTAGCGGGGGTTCACACAGATACGCAGTATTTT. This sequence encodes CASSPGAFLAGVHTDTQYF.

The chain couples TRBV6-5 to TRBJ2-1, with D hard to call. Trimming pared 6 bases from V and 6 bases from J, leaving 9 bases between. The CDR3 has 12 amino acids. Germline V CDR1 and CDR2: MNHEY, SVGAGI. CDR3 sequence reads: CASSQGVNEQFF. The CDR3 region has the DNA TGTGCCAGCAGCCAAGGAGTCAATGAGCAGTTCTTC.

The chain uses TRBV5-1 and TRBJ1-6, with 7 bases that match TRBD1. CDR3 length: 15 residues. The ends lost 1 base at V and 9 bases at J; junction bases unmatched: 7. In germline, CDR1 is SGHRS, CDR2 YFSETQ. CDR3 in amino acids: CASSLFNRGASPLHF. CDR3 bases: TGCGCCAGCAGCTTGTTTAACAGGGGTGCTTCACCCCTCCACTTT.

This clone has just one count. The rearrangement joins TRBV29-1 to TRBJ1-2; the match to TRBD1 covers 7 bases. The CDR3 extends over 14 amino acids. V gave up 4 bases and J gave up 6 bases; unmatched junction bases: 11. The germline V gene encodes CDR1 SQVTM and CDR2 ANQGSEA. Here the CDR3 reads CSVGQGEVFDGYTF. The CDR3 coding sequence is TGCAGCGTTGGACAGGGAGAAGTGTTTGATGGCTACACCTTC.

This clone was seen only once. This chain links TRBV5-1 with TRBJ1-5; D remains ambiguous. From germline, CDR1 is SGHRS and CDR2 YFSETQ. V lost 6 bases to trimming and J lost 2 bases, with 12 bases between them. The CDR3 covers 14 residues. In DNA form, the CDR3 reads TGCGCCAGCAAGGTGGGAGCAGGCAATCAGCCCCAGCATTTT. Its protein product is CASKVGAGNQPQHF.

The chain employs TRBV6-1 and TRBJ2-3; perhaps TRBD1 as D (6 bases). The V gene lost 6 bases and the J gene lost 2 bases, with 9 bases spanning the gap. CDR1 MNHNS and CDR2 SASEGT come from the germline V gene. The CDR3 has 13 amino acids. The CDR3 region has the DNA TGTGCCAGCAGCACAGGGCACACAGATACGCAGTATTTT. Protein: CASSTGHTDTQYF.

The V gene is TRBV1, the J gene TRBJ1-2; the table's D call of TRBD1 was not tested on the DNA. TRBV1 is a recognized pseudogene. The CDR3 has 16 residues. The CDR3 DNA follows: TGCACCAGCAGCCAAGAAGATCGATCCAGGGGCTATGGCTACACCTTC. It specifies CTSSQEDRSRGYGYTF.

This chain links TRBV30 with TRBJ2-2, with 9 positions matching TRBD1. The CDR3 is made up of 17 amino acids. From germline, CDR1 is GTSNPN and CDR2 SVGIG (reference sequence). Trimming removed 2 bases from V and 5 bases from J; junction bases left unmatched: 12. The CDR3 DNA is TGTGCCTGGAGTAACGGGGCACAGGGGGCTCGTACCGGGGAGCTGTTTTTT. Its translation: CAWSNGAQGARTGELFF.

V usage is TRBV2 and J usage is TRBJ2-3; weak D call: TRBD1 (6 bases). Trimming cost V 7 bases and J 6 bases, with 20 bases left between them. Germline loops: CDR1 SNHLY, CDR2 FYNNEI. The CDR3 consists of 15 residues. The CDR3, as DNA: TGTGCCAGCACTGGGGTGCTACAGGGATATGATACGCAGTATTTT. It yields the protein CASTGVLQGYDTQYF. Combining the CDR3 with reference TRBV2 and TRBJ2-3 gives the whole variable domain EPEVTQTPSHQVTQMGQEVILRCVPISNHLYFYWYRQILGQKVEFLVSFYNNEISEKSEIFDDQFSVERPDGSNFTLKIRSTKLEDSAMYFCASTGVLQGYDTQYFGPGTRLTVL.

J is TRBJ2-1 and V is TRBV27; TRBD2 matches 7 bases. V dropped 8 bases and J dropped 9; count of bases not matched to a gene: 7. The V gene's germline CDR1 is MNHEY and CDR2 SMNVEV (reference sequence). The CDR3 spans 12 residues. The CDR3 coding sequence is TGTGCCAGCGCCGACGGGAGGAGTGAGCAGTTCTTC. It encodes CASADGRSEQFF.

V is TRBV10-1 and J is TRBJ2-3, with TRBD2 matching over 11 bases. Germline values: CDR1 WNHNN, CDR2 SYGVQD (reference sequence). With V trimmed by 4 bases and J by 4 bases, 4 bases remained unmatched. This CDR3 has 15 residues. This CDR3 is CASSVLAGGADTQYF. The CDR3 DNA sequence: TGCGCCAGCAGTGTGCTAGCGGGAGGCGCAGATACGCAGTATTTT.

The chain recombines TRBV5-6 with TRBJ2-1; 10 positions match TRBD2. V lost 4 bases, J lost 4 bases, and 5 bases stayed unmatched. This CDR3 has 15 amino acids. The germline V gene encodes CDR1 SGHDT and CDR2 YYEEEE. This chain's CDR3 is CASSQGLARYNEQFF. As DNA, the CDR3 is TGTGCCAGCAGCCAGGGACTAGCGAGATACAATGAGCAGTTCTTC.

In DNA, the CDR3 is TGTGCCAGCATAAGCGTCACTGAAGCTTTCTTT. It yields the protein CASISVTEAFF. The chain has TRBV6-1 and TRBJ1-1; the D is unclear. V gave up 7 bases and J gave up 4 bases, with 7 bases separating them. The germline V gene encodes CDR1 MNHNS and CDR2 SASEGT. The CDR3 consists of 11 residues.

The chain recombines TRBV6-1 with TRBJ2-7; the D gene is possibly TRBD1 (6 bases). Germline values: CDR1 MNHNS, CDR2 SASEGT. The CDR3 totals 14 residues. Trimming cost V 6 bases and J 3 bases, with 15 bases left between them. CDR3 coding DNA: TGTGCCAGCAGCCCTAGGACAGAGATCTACGAGCAGTACTTC. Protein sequence: CASSPRTEIYEQYF.

This clone was observed once. J is TRBJ2-1 and V is TRBV6-6; tentative D call: TRBD1 (6 bases). The V gene lost 4 bases and the J gene lost 4 bases, with 17 bases spanning the gap. Per germline, CDR1 MNHNY and CDR2 SVGAGI (reference sequence). There are 16 residues in the CDR3. The CDR3 loop reads CASSLGSGEGYNEQFF. The CDR3 region has the DNA TGTGCCAGCAGTTTAGGGTCAGGGGAAGGGTACAATGAGCAGTTCTTC.

This chain joins TRBV5-1 and TRBJ1-2, with 7 bases lining up with TRBD1. Looked up from germline, CDR1 is SGHRS and CDR2 is YFSETQ. With V trimmed by 0 bases and J by 8 bases, 4 bases remained unmatched. This CDR3 has 13 residues. The CDR3 sequence is CASSLEGARGYTF. CDR3 bases: TGCGCCAGCAGCTTGGAGGGGGCCAGAGGCTACACCTTC.